This entry features one T cell receptor (beta chain) sequence. Using immunoSEQ multiplex PCR, the repertoire was profiled, and TCRdb retains in-frame clones only, with some absent. The data show around 330,000 clones, around 90% seen once. This entry comes from a study of blood T cell repertoires in COVID-19. Germline lookup yields CDR1 SNHLY and CDR2 FYNNEI. Trimming cost V 7 bases and J 4 bases; bases outside gene matches: 4. This CDR3 is built from 14 residues. The material sequenced was PBMCs or T cells enriched from blood (not recorded which). The TCR comes from a man aged 55 to 70 who had recovered from COVID-19. The chain carries TRBV2 and TRBJ2-3; 11 positions match TRBD2. The CDR3 DNA reads TGTGCCAGCACGGCTAGCGGGAGGTCAGATACGCAGTATTTT. Protein sequence: CASTASGRSDTQYF.